This T cell receptor (beta chain) was captured by sequencing in a study of glioma-infiltrating T cells after dendritic cell vaccination. The germline CDR1 and CDR2 sequences are SEHNR and FQNEAQ (reference sequence). This CDR3 region has 15 residues. With 3 bases clipped from V and 8 bases from J, the junction kept 10 bases outside the gene matches. Selection required adequate fresh-frozen tumor tissue plus more than two years' survival data. Isocitrate dehydrogenase mutation was absent in all glioblastoma patients. TCRdb keeps only in-frame clones here, not all; method: immunoSEQ multiplex PCR. Of around 100,000 clones listed, more than 80% were seen once; the top ten hold roughly 12%.

The material sequenced was blood, taken before dendritic cell vaccination. This chain connects TRBV7-9 to TRBJ1-2, with 9 bases fitting TRBD1. This TCR was recovered from a human donor with glioblastoma. The CDR3 nucleotides read TGTGCCAGCAGCTTGGGGACAGGGCAATCTAAGGGCTACACCTTC. It codes for CASSLGTGQSKGYTF.